One and the same sample provided the 8 T cell receptor beta chains below, sequenced in a study of spatial heterogeneity in lung cancer. The time point: blood at routine non-recurrence follow-up after resection. TCRdb processed the 5' RACE reads anew with MiXCR; each CDR3 protein has one entry. Among 60,000 to 85,000 distinct CDR3 sequences listed, nearly 9% were seen once. The sequenced sample was PBMCs, obtained at follow-up. These receptors all stem from a female donor with early-stage non-small cell lung cancer.

This clonotype was picked up many times. V usage is TRBV5-1 and J usage is TRBJ2-3; D ambiguous. V was cut by 4 bases and J by 1 base, with 7 bases left in between. Germline loops: CDR1 SGHRS, CDR2 YFSETQ. The CDR3 totals 13 residues. CDR3 region: CASSLGRTDTQYF. The CDR3 nucleotides are TGCGCCAGCAGCCTAGGACGCACAGATACGCAGTATTTT.

In this sample, this clonotype turned up many times. The V gene is TRBV19, the J gene TRBJ2-7, with TRBD1 matching over 7 bases. Germline V CDR1 and CDR2: LNHDA, SQIVND (reference sequence). This CDR3 is built from 15 residues. V gave up 8 bases and J gave up 2 bases; unmatched junction bases: 12. The chain's CDR3 is CASQKAGTETYEQYF. CDR3 nucleotide sequence: TGTGCCAGTCAGAAGGCCGGGACAGAAACCTACGAGCAGTACTTC.

Notes on this clonotype: A much larger clone is a single base away; this may be a read error. The V call is TRBV20-1, the J call TRBJ2-7; 7 nucleotides align to TRBD2. This CDR3 region has 14 residues. Germline V gene lookup returns CDR1 DFQATT and CDR2 SNEGSKA (reference sequence). In DNA, the CDR3 is TGCGGTGCTACGCGGCTAGCGGACTCCTACGAGCAGTACTTC. Protein: CGATRLADSYEQYF.

The table lists this clonotype with many counts. The chain couples TRBV5-4 to TRBJ2-7, with 8 bases lining up with TRBD1. Germline CDR1 is SGHNT and CDR2 is YYREEE (reference sequence). The CDR3 extends over 14 amino acids. Trimming removed 4 bases from V and 2 bases from J; junction bases left unmatched: 5. CDR3 loop: CASSGQGRTYEQYF. The CDR3 DNA follows: TGTGCCAGCAGCGGACAGGGTCGGACCTACGAGCAGTACTTC.

This clonotype was seen many times. At one of its ends the junction is not consistent with the germline gene, which may arise from a read error. V is TRBV7-9 and J is TRBJ2-1; 8 nucleotides match TRBD2. The CDR3 contains 12 residues. Germline V gene lookup returns CDR1 SEHNR and CDR2 FQNEAQ (reference sequence). CDR3 sequence (DNA): TGTGCCAGCAGATTAGCGGGATCTGAGCAGTTCTTC. Protein product: CASRLAGSEQFF. The complete variable domain, with remaining parts taken from reference TRBV7-9 and TRBJ2-1, reads DTGVSQNPRHKITKRGQNVTFRCDPISEHNRLYWYRQTLGQGPEFLTYFQNEAQLEKSRLLSDRFSAERPKGSFSTLEIQRTEQGDSAMYLCASRLAGSEQFFGPGTRLTVL.

Many counts were recorded for this clonotype. V and J are TRBV5-5 and TRBJ2-2; D remains ambiguous. The CDR3 contains 15 residues. V lost 0 bases and J lost 5, with 11 bases in between. CDR1 and CDR2 (germline): SGHKS, YYEKEE (reference sequence). The CDR3: CASSLAGSRTGELFF. CDR3 bases: TGTGCCAGCAGCTTGGCGGGTTCTCGAACCGGGGAGCTGTTTTTT.

This clonotype was observed many times. The genes are TRBV15 and TRBJ2-7; no reliable D call. Trimming shortened V by 3 bases and J by 4 bases, and 7 bases separated the two germline ends. CDR3 size: 12 residues. Germline CDR1 reads LNHNV; CDR2 reads YYDKDF (reference sequence). The CDR3 here is CATSRGSYEQYF. In DNA, the CDR3 is TGTGCCACCAGCAGGGGATCGTACGAGCAGTACTTC.

As regards this clonotype: A much larger clone differs from this one at a single base, so this may be a read error. The rearrangement links TRBV2 to TRBJ1-4, with D maybe TRBD1 (5 bases). The CDR3 sequence is 14 residues long. Trimming removed 9 bases from V and 7 bases from J, with 18 bases in between. CDR1 is SNHLY, CDR2 FYNNEI, per germline. This CDR3 reads CARGLGGVGEKLFF. The CDR3 coding sequence is TGTGCCAGAGGCCTGGGGGGGGTTGGTGAAAAACTGTTTTTT.